Listed below are T cell receptor beta chains from one sample, sequenced in a study of cytomegalovirus exposure and HLA in healthy donors. TCRdb's copy holds only in-frame clones and misses some; the assay was immunoSEQ multiplex PCR. The sample records approximately 140,000 clones, roughly four fifths being singletons. The sample comprised PBMCs. The receptors were gathered from a man aged 18 to 30 in good health and CMV-seropositive. The CDR3 runs from the conserved cysteine through the conserved F or W. Fields, in order: clone size, CDR3 length, J gene, V gene, D gene, CDR3 protein, CDR3 DNA. The D gene is left open where the match is weak. The size field is filled for only some rows; it gives once, few, many or a size class.

>once|12|TRBJ2-5|TRBV4-1|-
CASSQVRETQYF
TGCGCCAGCAGCCAAGTTCGAGAGACCCAGTACTTC
>-|14|TRBJ1-1|TRBV27|TRBD1
CASAGTGPNTEAFF
TGTGCCAGCGCGGGGACAGGACCGAACACTGAAGCTTTCTTT
>-|16|TRBJ1-5|TRBV6-1|-
CASSERGGAGNQPQHF
TGTGCCAGCAGTGAAAGGGGTGGGGCAGGGAATCAGCCCCAGCATTTT
>once|12|TRBJ2-7|TRBV28|-
CASSESVYEQYF
TGTGCCAGCAGTGAATCAGTCTACGAGCAGTACTTC
>-|15|TRBJ2-1|TRBV5-1|TRBD2
CASSLLAAIYNEQFF
TGCGCCAGCAGCTTACTAGCGGCTATCTACAATGAGCAGTTCTTC
>-|17|TRBJ2-2|TRBV19|TRBD2
CASSPTGLAGGDGELFF
TGTGCCAGTAGTCCCACCGGACTAGCGGGAGGGGACGGGGAGCTGTTTTTT
>-|14|TRBJ2-7|TRBV18|-
CASSPLQNTYEQYF
TGTGCCAGCTCACCACTACAGAACACCTACGAGCAGTACTTC
>-|15|TRBJ1-3|TRBV6-5|-
CASSKDSHSGNTIYF
TGTGCCAGCAGTAAGGACAGCCACTCTGGAAACACCATATATTTT
>-|17|TRBJ1-2|TRBV7-9|-
CASSQTFDSPTNYGYTF
TGTGCCAGCAGTCAGACTTTCGACAGCCCAACTAACTATGGCTACACCTTC
>-|14|TRBJ1-5|TRBV18|TRBD1
CASLLAGGSEPQHF
TGTGCCAGCCTATTGGCAGGGGGCAGTGAGCCCCAGCATTTT
>once|14|TRBJ1-4|TRBV6-1|-
CASSRTPINEKLFF
TGTGCCAGCAGTCGGACACCAATTAATGAAAAACTGTTTTTT
>-|16|TRBJ1-2|TRBV6-1|TRBD1
CASSERPGDRVYGYTF
TGTGCCAGCAGTGAACGGCCCGGGGACAGGGTCTATGGCTACACCTTC
>-|13|TRBJ1-2|TRBV5-4|-
CASSPDSNYGYTF
TGTGCCAGCAGCCCGGACAGCAACTATGGCTACACCTTC
>few|12|TRBJ1-6|TRBV30|-
CAWSPGRSPLHF
TGTGCCTGGAGCCCAGGGAGGTCACCCCTCCACTTT
>-|14|TRBJ2-1|TRBV10-1|TRBD2
CASSESDGGYEQFF
TGCGCCAGCAGTGAGTCGGACGGGGGGTATGAGCAGTTCTTC
>-|15|TRBJ2-7|TRBV7-6|TRBD2
CASSLGAGGDYEQYF
TGTGCCAGCAGCTTAGGGGCGGGAGGGGACTACGAGCAGTACTTC
>-|15|TRBJ2-1|TRBV5-1|TRBD2
CASSLGAGVYNEQFF
TGCGCCAGCAGCTTGGGTGCGGGAGTGTACAATGAGCAGTTCTTC
>-|13|TRBJ1-2|TRBV29-1|-
CSVVTGTGIGYTF
TGCAGCGTTGTCACCGGGACTGGCATCGGCTACACCTTC
>-|15|TRBJ2-7|TRBV7-9|TRBD2
CASSSGLAGRLEQYF
TGTGCCAGCAGCTCGGGACTAGCGGGCAGGCTAGAGCAGTACTTC
>-|18|TRBJ2-6|TRBV7-9|-
CASSQTTGRSSGANVLTF
TGTGCCAGCAGCCAAACGACAGGCCGGAGCTCTGGGGCCAACGTCCTGACTTTC
>-|14|TRBJ2-7|TRBV6-1|-
CASSEDSSWDEQYF
TGTGCCAGCAGTGAAGATAGCAGTTGGGACGAGCAGTACTTC
>once|13|TRBJ2-7|TRBV6-4|TRBD2
CASRGTSSYEQYF
TGTGCCAGCAGAGGGACTAGCTCCTACGAGCAGTACTTC
>-|16|TRBJ1-4|TRBV10-3|-
CAISDPTGGLGEKLFF
TGTGCCATCAGCGACCCGACGGGGGGCTTGGGCGAAAAACTGTTTTTT
>-|14|TRBJ1-3|TRBV21-1|-
CAIPVRHSGNTIYF
TGTGCCATTCCCGTGAGACACTCTGGAAACACCATATATTTT
>-|15|TRBJ2-7|TRBV10-3|-
CAISDPPIQGEEQYF
TGTGCCATCAGTGACCCTCCGATTCAGGGTGAAGAGCAGTACTTC
>once|15|TRBJ1-1|TRBV6-5|TRBD1
CASSSTGMLNTEAFF
TGTGCCAGCAGTTCGACAGGGATGTTGAACACTGAAGCTTTCTTT
>once|15|TRBJ2-1|TRBV18|-
CASSPSGGRFNEQFF
TGTGCCAGCTCACCTTCAGGGGGGCGTTTTAATGAGCAGTTCTTC
>-|13|TRBJ1-1|TRBV10-1|TRBD1
CASSENRGREAFF
TGCGCCAGCAGTGAGAACAGGGGCCGTGAAGCTTTCTTT
>-|13|TRBJ1-5|TRBV7-3|-
CASSFSIGQPQHF
TGTGCCAGCAGCTTCTCGATCGGGCAGCCCCAGCATTTT
>-|15|TRBJ2-7|TRBV11-2|TRBD2
CASSPGLAGGYEQYF
TGTGCCAGCAGCCCGGGACTAGCGGGAGGCTACGAGCAGTACTTC
>-|14|TRBJ1-5|TRBV6-1|-
CASSGDSFNQPQHF
TGTGCCAGCAGTGGAGACAGTTTCAATCAGCCCCAGCATTTT
>-|13|TRBJ1-2|TRBV6-1|TRBD1
CASRTGGFYGYTF
TGTGCCAGCAGGACAGGGGGTTTCTATGGCTACACCTTC
>-|14|TRBJ1-3|TRBV5-1|-
CASTPGSSGNTIYF
TGCGCCAGCACCCCAGGCTCCTCTGGAAACACCATATATTTT
>-|12|TRBJ1-1|TRBV7-9|-
CASSRQDSEAFF
TGTGCCAGCAGCCGACAGGATAGTGAAGCTTTCTTT
>-|15|TRBJ2-1|TRBV5-1|TRBD2
CASSVSSGSRDEQFF
TGCGCCAGCAGCGTCAGCAGCGGGAGTCGGGATGAGCAGTTCTTC
>-|13|TRBJ2-7|TRBV5-5|-
CASSPGLNDEQYF
TGTGCCAGCAGCCCGGGACTTAATGACGAGCAGTACTTC
>-|17|TRBJ2-3|TRBV4-1|-
CASSLKGDGMRPDTQYF
TGCGCCAGCAGCCTTAAAGGGGATGGGATGAGGCCAGATACGCAGTATTTT
>once|18|TRBJ2-7|TRBV4-1|TRBD2
CASGQVESGTRGPYEQYF
TGCGCCAGCGGCCAAGTTGAGTCCGGGACTAGGGGCCCCTACGAGCAGTACTTC
>once|15|TRBJ2-1|TRBV5-1|-
CASSLEMISGMEQFF
TGCGCCAGCAGCTTGGAAATGATTAGCGGTATGGAGCAGTTCTTC
>few|15|TRBJ2-2|TRBV11-2|-
CASAALGGNTGELFF
TGTGCCAGCGCGGCCTTGGGAGGTAACACCGGGGAGCTGTTTTTT
>-|14|TRBJ1-2|TRBV27|TRBD1
CASSPREGANGYTF
TGTGCCAGCAGCCCTCGTGAGGGGGCGAATGGCTACACCTTC
>-|15|TRBJ1-2|TRBV11-2|TRBD1
CASSLVQGAPYGYTF
TGTGCCAGCAGCTTGGTACAGGGGGCTCCCTATGGCTACACCTTC
>-|14|TRBJ2-2|TRBV25-1|-
CASRTNSLTGELFF
TGTGCCAGCAGAACCAACAGCCTCACCGGGGAGCTGTTTTTT
>-|14|TRBJ1-5|TRBV5-6|-
CASSFRGGNQPQHF
TGTGCCAGCAGCTTCCGGGGGGGCAATCAGCCCCAGCATTTT
>-|14|TRBJ1-1|TRBV7-9|TRBD1
CASSLRQGDTEAFF
TGTGCCAGCAGCTTAAGGCAGGGGGACACTGAAGCTTTCTTT
>-|15|TRBJ1-4|TRBV6-6|TRBD1
CASSYPDRGEEKLFF
TGTGCCAGCAGTTACCCGGACAGGGGTGAAGAAAAACTGTTTTTT
>-|15|TRBJ1-1|TRBV5-1|TRBD1
CASSLAGQLGTEAFF
TGCGCCAGCAGCTTGGCGGGACAGTTGGGCACTGAAGCTTTCTTT
>-|16|TRBJ1-3|TRBV6-1|-
CASSENPGDSGNTIYF
TGTGCCAGCAGTGAAAACCCCGGGGACTCTGGAAACACCATATATTTT
>-|14|TRBJ2-7|TRBV5-1|TRBD1
CASSSDGTVYEQYF
TGCGCCAGCAGCTCAGACGGGACAGTCTACGAGCAGTACTTC
>-|15|TRBJ2-5|TRBV28|-
CASSLEVGYQETQYF
TGTGCCAGCAGTTTAGAGGTCGGCTACCAAGAGACCCAGTACTTC
>-|15|TRBJ2-7|TRBV7-2|TRBD2
CASSLGLAGAYEQYF
TGTGCCAGCAGCTTGGGACTAGCGGGAGCCTACGAGCAGTACTTC
>-|15|TRBJ2-1|TRBV19|TRBD1
CATEEQGARYNEQFF
TGTGCCACCGAGGAACAGGGGGCAAGGTACAATGAGCAGTTCTTC
>-|15|TRBJ2-2|TRBV5-1|TRBD1
CASSLEGQHTGELFF
TGCGCCAGCAGCTTGGAGGGACAGCACACCGGGGAGCTGTTTTTT
>-|17|TRBJ2-2|TRBV10-1|TRBD1
CASSEVGQGTNTGELFF
TGCGCCAGCAGTGAAGTGGGACAGGGAACCAACACCGGGGAGCTGTTTTTT
>few|13|TRBJ1-1|TRBV5-1|TRBD1
CASSLPGQREAFF
TGCGCCAGCAGCTTACCGGGACAGAGAGAAGCTTTCTTT
>-|19|TRBJ2-3|TRBV7-9|TRBD2
CASNHYPPKTSGRADTQYF
TGTGCCAGCAACCACTACCCCCCCAAGACTAGCGGGAGAGCAGATACGCAGTATTTT
>-|16|TRBJ2-3|TRBV5-1|TRBD2
CASSIGLAGAEDTQYF
TGCGCCAGCAGCATAGGACTAGCGGGAGCCGAGGATACGCAGTATTTT